This TCR beta chain stems from a study of beta chain features in type 1 diabetes. This clone has just a few counts. Its antigen is currently unknown. The study, taken as a whole, reports: A definitive answer on HLA type influencing TCRB rearrangement was not reached here. Shortening of TCRB CDR3s, moderate but significant, appeared in all four CD4+ subsets of Type 1 diabetes patients. Fewer junction insertions and more nucleotide deletions appeared in type 1 diabetes patients.

Expressed TCRB transcripts got sequenced, as all isolated RNA was reverse transcribed. The read count averaged roughly 4 million across naive, central memory and regulatory T cell samples. Some clones are missing from TCRdb's copy, which holds only in-frame ones; the method was immunoSEQ multiplex PCR. The sample shows about 650,000 clones, under 15% of them seen only once. The specimen sequenced was naive CD4+ T cells from blood. This TCR derives from a man aged 30 to 45 with type 1 diabetes.

As DNA, the CDR3 is TGCAGCGTTCACCAGCGGGGGGGTAACATTCAGTACTTC. The encoded protein is CSVHQRGGNIQYF. The rearrangement uses TRBV29-1 and TRBJ2-4, with 10 bases aligning to TRBD2. Germline CDR1 SQVTM, CDR2 ANQGSEA. The CDR3 has 13 residues. Germline trimming cut 5 bases from V and 7 bases from J; bases unmatched to any gene: 5. The full variable domain, in which reference TRBV29-1 and TRBJ2-4 provide the parts outside the CDR3, is SAVISQKPSRDICQRGTSLTIQCQVDSQVTMMFWYRQQPGQSLTLIATANQGSEATYESGFVIDKFPISRPNLTFSTLTVSNMSPEDSSIYLCSVHQRGGNIQYFGAGTRLSVL.